Here is one T cell receptor beta chain with its context. Its antigen is currently unknown. CDR1 is MDHEN and CDR2 is SYDVKM in the germline V gene. The CDR3 has 15 amino acids. The germline V and J ends were trimmed by 4 bases and 4 bases, with 14 bases remaining between them. The authors made TCR beta libraries by quantitative 5'-RACE with molecular barcodes. TCRdb reprocessed the 5' RACE reads with MiXCR, giving one entry per CDR3 protein. The sample includes some 330,000 distinct CDR3 sequences, 6.5% to 10% of them seen just once. This entry belongs to a study of CD8 T cells in ankylosing spondylitis. Study-level findings and limits: Blood of patients with ankylosing spondylitis appeared to be characterized by a TCR beta motif of seven or eight highly homologous variants.

Sequenced: blood, either unsorted or a sorted T cell fraction (not recorded which). The source is a male donor with ankylosing spondylitis. The V gene is TRBV28, the J gene TRBJ2-1; D is undetermined. The CDR3 DNA follows: TGTGCCAGCAGTTCAGCCGGTACACGGTACAATGAGCAGTTCTTC. Translated, it gives CASSSAGTRYNEQFF.